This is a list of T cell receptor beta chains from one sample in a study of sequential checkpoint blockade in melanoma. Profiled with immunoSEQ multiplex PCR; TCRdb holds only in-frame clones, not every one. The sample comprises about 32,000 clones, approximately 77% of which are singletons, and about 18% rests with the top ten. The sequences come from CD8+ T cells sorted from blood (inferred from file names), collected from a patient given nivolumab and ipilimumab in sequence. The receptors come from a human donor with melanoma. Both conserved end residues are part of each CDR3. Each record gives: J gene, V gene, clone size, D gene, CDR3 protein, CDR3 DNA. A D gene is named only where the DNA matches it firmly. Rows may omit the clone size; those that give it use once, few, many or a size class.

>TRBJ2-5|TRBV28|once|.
CASSLGRYQETQYF
TGTGCCAGCAGTTTAGGCAGGTACCAAGAGACCCAGTACTTC
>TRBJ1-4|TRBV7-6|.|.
CASSPPRETNEKLFF
TGTGCCAGCAGCCCCCCGCGGGAAACTAATGAAAAACTGTTTTTT
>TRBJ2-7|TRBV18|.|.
CASSPLTGIRGEQYF
TGTGCCAGCTCACCACTAACAGGGATCCGCGGCGAGCAGTACTTC
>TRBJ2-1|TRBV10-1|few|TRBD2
CASSDPRGAGVGNEQFF
TGCGCCAGCAGTGATCCCCGTGGAGCGGGAGTCGGGAATGAGCAGTTCTTC
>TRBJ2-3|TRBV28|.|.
CASSNPGLASTDTQYF
TGTGCCAGCAGCAATCCGGGACTCGCGAGCACAGATACGCAGTATTTT
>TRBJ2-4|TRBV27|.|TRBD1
CASSLLGQGNIQYF
TGTGCCAGCAGTTTATTAGGACAGGGAAACATTCAGTACTTC
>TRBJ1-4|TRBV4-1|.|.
CASSQDRAGSNEKLFF
TGCGCCAGCAGCCAAGATCGCGCAGGGTCTAATGAAAAACTGTTTTTT
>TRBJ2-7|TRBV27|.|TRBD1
CASSLYPGGVFEQYF
TGTGCCAGCAGTTTATATCCAGGGGGCGTTTTCGAGCAGTACTTC
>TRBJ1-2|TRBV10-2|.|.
CASSVETVLNYGYTF
TGCGCCAGCAGTGTCGAGACAGTTCTTAACTATGGCTACACCTTC
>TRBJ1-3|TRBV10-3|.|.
CAIADSGNTIYF
TGTGCCATCGCAGACTCAGGAAACACCATATATTTT
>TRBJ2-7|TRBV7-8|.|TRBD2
CASSLLAGVAYEQYF
TGTGCCAGCAGCTTACTAGCGGGAGTCGCCTACGAGCAGTACTTC
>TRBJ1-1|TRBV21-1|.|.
CASSKSVGQKNTEAFF
TGTGCCAGCAGCAAATCAGTGGGACAGAAGAACACTGAAGCTTTCTTT
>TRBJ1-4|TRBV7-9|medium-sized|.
CASSLDAERNEKLFF
TGTGCCAGCAGCTTAGATGCGGAAAGAAATGAAAAACTGTTTTTT
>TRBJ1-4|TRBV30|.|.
CAWREAGVREKLFF
TGTGCCTGGAGAGAGGCGGGAGTAAGGGAAAAACTGTTTTTT
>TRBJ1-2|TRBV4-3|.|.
CASSQEAGYGYTF
TGCGCCAGCAGCCAAGAAGCAGGATATGGCTACACCTTC
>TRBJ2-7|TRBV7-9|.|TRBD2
CASSSTTGGYEQYF
TGTGCCAGCAGCTCGACGACGGGGGGCTACGAGCAGTACTTC
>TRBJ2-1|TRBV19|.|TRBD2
CASSIGLAVIYNEQFF
TGTGCCAGTAGTATCGGACTAGCGGTTATCTACAATGAGCAGTTCTTC
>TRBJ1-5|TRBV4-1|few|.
CASSRDLSQPQHF
TGCGCCAGCAGCCGGGACTTAAGTCAGCCCCAGCATTTT
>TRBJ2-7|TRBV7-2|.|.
CASSSRRQGIYEQYF
TGTGCCAGCAGCTCCCGGCGCCAGGGGATCTACGAGCAGTACTTC
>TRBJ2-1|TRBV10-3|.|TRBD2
CAIRLAGDEQFF
TGTGCCATCAGGCTAGCGGGGGATGAGCAGTTCTTC
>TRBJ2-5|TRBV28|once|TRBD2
CASSPRWTSGGAWEETQYF
TGTGCCAGCAGTCCCCGTTGGACTAGCGGGGGGGCCTGGGAAGAGACCCAGTACTTC
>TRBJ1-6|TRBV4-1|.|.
CASSPRGEKNSPLHF
TGCGCCAGCAGCCCTCGGGGGGAGAAGAATTCACCCCTCCACTTT
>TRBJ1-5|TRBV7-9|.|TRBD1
CASSLGGQGFQPQHF
TGTGCCAGCAGCTTAGGGGGACAGGGGTTTCAGCCCCAGCATTTT
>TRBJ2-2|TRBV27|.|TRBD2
CASSWGTSGSSTGELFF
TGTGCCAGCAGTTGGGGGACTAGCGGAAGCAGCACCGGGGAGCTGTTTTTT
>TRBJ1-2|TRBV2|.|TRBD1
CATLYAGTGGELDGYTF
TGTGCCACCCTATACGCCGGGACAGGGGGCGAGTTGGATGGCTACACCTTC
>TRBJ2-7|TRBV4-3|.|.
CASSQAQGPYEQYF
TGCGCCAGCAGCCAAGCACAGGGACCCTACGAGCAGTACTTC
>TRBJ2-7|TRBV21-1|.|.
CASSKVRGDLGGCEQYF
TGTGCCAGCAGCAAAGTGCGAGGGGACTTAGGGGGCTGCGAGCAGTACTTC
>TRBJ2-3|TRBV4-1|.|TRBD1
CASSFRGQGGTDTQYF
TGCGCCAGCAGCTTTAGGGGACAGGGTGGCACAGATACGCAGTATTTT
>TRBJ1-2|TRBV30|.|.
CAWSYETANYGYTF
TGTGCCTGGAGTTACGAGACAGCTAACTATGGCTACACCTTC
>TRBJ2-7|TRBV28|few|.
CASTIPQGIAGEQYF
TGTGCCAGCACTATCCCCCAGGGTATTGCGGGAGAGCAGTACTTC
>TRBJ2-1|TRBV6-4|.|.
CASSDTGTGYNEQFF
TGTGCCAGCAGTGACACCGGGACTGGGTACAATGAGCAGTTCTTC
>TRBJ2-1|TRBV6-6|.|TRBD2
CASSYLGAGGNNEQFF
TGTGCCAGCAGTTACTTAGGAGCGGGAGGGAACAATGAGCAGTTCTTC
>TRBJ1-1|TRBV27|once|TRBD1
CASSLLRGLTEAFF
TGTGCCAGCAGTTTATTGAGGGGGCTCACCGAAGCTTTCTTT
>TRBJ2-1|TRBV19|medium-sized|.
CASSRDSYNEQFF
TGTGCCAGTAGTAGAGACAGTTATAATGAGCAGTTCTTC
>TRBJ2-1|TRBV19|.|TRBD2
CASSRASGSPYNEQFF
TGTGCCAGTAGTAGGGCTAGCGGGAGTCCCTACAATGAGCAGTTCTTC
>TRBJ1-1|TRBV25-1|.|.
CASSESQGRGNTEAFF
TGTGCCAGCAGTGAATCCCAGGGGAGAGGGAACACTGAAGCTTTCTTT
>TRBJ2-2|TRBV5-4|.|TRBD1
CASRKITGDTGELFF
TGTGCCAGCAGGAAAATTACAGGGGACACCGGGGAGCTGTTTTTT
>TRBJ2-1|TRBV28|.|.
CASSLLGPYNEQFF
TGTGCCAGCAGTCTACTAGGGCCCTACAATGAGCAGTTCTTC
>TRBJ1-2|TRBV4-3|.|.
CASSQGASRYGYTF
TGCGCCAGCAGCCAGGGGGCGAGCCGCTATGGCTACACCTTC
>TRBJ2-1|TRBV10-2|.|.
CASNLDSSNYNEQFF
TGCGCCAGCAACTTGGACAGCTCCAACTACAATGAGCAGTTCTTC
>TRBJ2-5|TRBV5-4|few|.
CASSVRGAETQYF
TGTGCCAGCAGCGTTCGGGGGGCCGAGACCCAGTACTTC
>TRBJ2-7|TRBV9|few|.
CASSVGGTYEQYF
TGTGCCAGCAGCGTAGGCGGGACCTACGAGCAGTACTTC
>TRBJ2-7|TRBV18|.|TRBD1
CAGSVPGQDLADEQYF
TGTGCCGGCTCAGTTCCGGGACAGGACCTCGCTGACGAGCAGTACTTC